Shown below are 26 T cell receptor beta chains from a single sample sequenced in a study of T-cell memory formation after mild COVID-19. Via MiXCR, TCRdb re-called the 5' RACE reads, giving one row per CDR3 protein. The table lists around 310,000 distinct CDR3 sequences, around an eighth of them singletons. Input material: PBMCs or a T cell subset sorted from them (not recorded which). The source of these receptors is a man between 18 and 35 years old who had mild COVID-19 (a few samples of this study predate the infection). Cell type and time point are not known.

The chain joins TRBV12-3 or TRBV12-4 to TRBJ1-6; D is unclear. The CDR3 totals 18 residues. V was clipped by 2 bases and J by 0 bases, with 14 bases between them. CDR3 nucleotides: TGTGCCAGCAGTTTATCATCCACGTGGCCCTCCTATAATTCACCCCTCCACTTT. Protein sequence: CASSLSSTWPSYNSPLHF.

This chain joins TRBV20-1 and TRBJ2-3; D call uncertain. The CDR3 extends over 16 amino acids. Between the trimmed V and J ends, which lost 1 base and 4 bases, there was a span of 18 bases. CDR1 is DFQATT and CDR2 is SNEGSKA in the germline V gene (reference sequence). CDR3 residues: CSARGLAARESDTQYF. The CDR3 bases are TGCAGTGCTAGAGGGCTCGCGGCTAGGGAATCAGATACGCAGTATTTT.

This clonotype was detected a few times. V usage is TRBV5-1 and J usage is TRBJ2-2; D unresolved. The CDR3 length is 16 residues. Trimming removed 0 bases from V and 0 bases from J, with 9 bases in between. CDR1 SGHRS and CDR2 YFSETQ come from the germline V gene. Written as DNA, the CDR3 is TGCGCCAGCAGCTTGGCGGAGATCGCGAACACCGGGGAGCTGTTTTTT. It yields the protein CASSLAEIANTGELFF.

In its sample, this clonotype was seen a few times. The chain joins TRBV27 to TRBJ2-2, with D possibly TRBD1 on 6 matching bases. V lost 2 bases and J 6 bases, leaving 13 bases between the germline ends. This CDR3 is 15 amino acids long. CDR1 is MNHEY, CDR2 SMNVEV, per germline (reference sequence). The chain's CDR3 is CASSLMGHRPGELFF. DNA of the CDR3: TGTGCCAGCAGTTTAATGGGACATCGGCCCGGGGAGCTGTTTTTT.

This chain uses TRBV7-2 with TRBJ1-2, with 8 bases that match TRBD1. Germline CDR1 reads SGHTA; CDR2 reads FQGNSA. The CDR3 length is 13 residues. Trimming took 7 bases from V and 3 from J; bases not matched to a gene: 4. In DNA, the CDR3 is TGTGCCAGCACCCAGACAGGGGACTATGGCTACACCTTC. Protein product: CASTQTGDYGYTF.

V is TRBV25-1 and J is TRBJ2-3; the D call may be TRBD1 or TRBD2 (6 bases each). Trimming left V 1 base short and J 9 bases short, with 8 bases between. CDR3 length: 12 residues. Germline-derived CDR1 and CDR2 are MGHDK and SYGVNS. CDR3 sequence (DNA): TGTGCCAGCAGTGAATTGGGGGGCACGCAGTATTTT. This codes for CASSELGGTQYF. Full variable domain (outside the CDR3, taken from reference TRBV25-1 and TRBJ2-3): EADIYQTPRYLVIGTGKKITLECSQTMGHDKMYWYQQDPGMELHLIHYSYGVNSTEKGDLSSESTVSRIRTEHFPLTLESARPSHTSQYLCASSELGGTQYFGPGTRLTVL.

The chain joins TRBV5-6 to TRBJ1-2, with 8 positions matching TRBD1. V lost 0 bases, J lost 8 bases, and 6 bases stayed unmatched. CDR3 size: 14 residues. Germline V gene data show CDR1 as SGHDT and CDR2 as YYEEEE. CDR3 sequence reads: CASSLVAGGGGYTF. CDR3 DNA sequence: TGTGCCAGCAGCTTGGTGGCAGGGGGCGGCGGCTACACCTTC.

This clonotype was recorded a few times. The chain carries TRBV6-2 or TRBV6-3 and TRBJ2-3; tentative D call: TRBD1 (5 bases). Per germline, CDR1 MNHEY and CDR2 SVGEGT. The CDR3 totals 14 residues. Between the trimmed V and J ends, which lost 4 bases and 3 bases, there was a span of 11 bases. In DNA form, the CDR3 reads TGTGCCAGCAGTTTCGACCAGGGAACAGATACGCAGTATTTT. Translated, it gives CASSFDQGTDTQYF.

This clonotype has a handful of counts. This rearrangement joins TRBV2 to TRBJ1-1, with D unresolved. Germline V lookup: CDR1 SNHLY, CDR2 FYNNEI. This CDR3 has 14 residues. Trimming left V 6 bases short and J 3 bases short, with 14 bases between. The CDR3, as DNA: TGTGCCAGCAGGCTTAGTGTATGGGACACTGAAGCTTTCTTT. Translating gives CASRLSVWDTEAFF.

This clonotype was found a few times. The chain has TRBV12-3 or TRBV12-4 and TRBJ1-3; possible D gene TRBD1, 5 bases. The CDR3 totals 15 residues. The V and J ends lost 1 base and 0 bases respectively, with 7 bases between them. CDR3 DNA sequence: TGTGCCAGCAGTTTAGAGGGGAGCTCTGGAAACACCATATATTTT. This gives the protein CASSLEGSSGNTIYF.

As DNA, the CDR3 is TGCGCCAGCAGCGCACCGGGACTAGCGGGGGGTGAGCAGTTCTTC. Translated: CASSAPGLAGGEQFF. The rearrangement joins TRBV4-1 to TRBJ2-1, with 15 bases that match TRBD2. CDR3 length: 15 residues. The germline CDR1 and CDR2 sequences are MGHRA and YSYEKL. Trimming took 5 bases from V and 9 from J; bases not matched to a gene: 5.

This clonotype was detected a few times. The chain joins TRBV4-1 to TRBJ1-6; TRBD1 might be the D (6 bases). In germline, CDR1 is MGHRA, CDR2 YSYEKL. The CDR3 has 15 amino acids. V gave up 0 bases and J gave up 7 bases, with 10 bases separating them. The CDR3 is CASSQERQANSPLHF. In nucleotides, the CDR3 is TGCGCCAGCAGCCAAGAAAGACAGGCGAATTCACCCCTCCACTTT.

This clonotype has just a few counts. The chain links TRBV7-8 to TRBJ1-1; 11 bases agree with TRBD1. The V and J ends lost 0 bases and 3 bases, in that order; junction bases with no gene match: 0. The CDR3 covers 15 residues. From germline, CDR1 is SGHVS and CDR2 FQNEAQ. CDR3 sequence: CASSLADRGHTEAFF. DNA for the CDR3: TGTGCCAGCAGCTTAGCGGACAGGGGGCACACTGAAGCTTTCTTT.

The gene calls are TRBV29-1 and TRBJ1-2, with 7 bases lining up with TRBD1. The germline V gene encodes CDR1 SQVTM and CDR2 ANQGSEA. V gave up 0 bases and J gave up 4 bases; unmatched junction bases: 8. The CDR3 contains 15 residues. In DNA, the CDR3 is TGCAGCGTTGAAGACGGCAACAGGGGAATCTATGGCTACACCTTC. Translating it yields CSVEDGNRGIYGYTF.

The chain carries TRBV9 and TRBJ2-3, with 8 bases matching TRBD2. CDR1 and CDR2 (germline): SGDLS, YYNGEE. There are 18 residues in the CDR3. V lost 0 bases, J lost 5 bases, and 14 bases stayed unmatched. CDR3 sequence reads: CASSVAPGGGAREDTQYF. CDR3 coding DNA: TGTGCCAGCAGCGTAGCCCCCGGGGGGGGGGCCCGTGAAGATACGCAGTATTTT. The variable domain in full, completed from reference TRBV9 and TRBJ2-3, reads DSGVTQTPKHLITATGQRVTLRCSPRSGDLSVYWYQQSLDQGLQFLIQYYNGEERAKGNILERFSAQQFPDLHSELNLSSLELGDSALYFCASSVAPGGGAREDTQYFGPGTRLTVL.

The genes are TRBV6-5 and TRBJ1-3; no clear D. V shed 6 bases and J shed 0 bases, with 12 bases lying between them. The CDR3 spans 15 residues. The germline V gene has CDR1 MNHEY and CDR2 SVGAGI. DNA of the CDR3: TGTGCCAGCAGCCAAGATAGGGTCTCTGGAAACACCATATATTTT. It yields the protein CASSQDRVSGNTIYF.

This clonotype has more than one count but fewer than ten. This chain connects TRBV9 to TRBJ2-7, with 9 bases fitting TRBD2. CDR1 is SGDLS, CDR2 YYNGEE, per germline. With 4 bases clipped from V and 8 bases from J, the junction kept 7 bases outside the gene matches. The CDR3 spans 13 residues. CDR3 protein: CASSPMTSGQQYF. The CDR3 nucleotides read TGTGCCAGCAGCCCGATGACTAGCGGCCAGCAGTACTTC. Variable domain in full (rest from reference TRBV9 and TRBJ2-7): DSGVTQTPKHLITATGQRVTLRCSPRSGDLSVYWYQQSLDQGLQFLIQYYNGEERAKGNILERFSAQQFPDLHSELNLSSLELGDSALYFCASSPMTSGQQYFGPGTRLTVT.

The rearrangement links TRBV15 to TRBJ1-1, with D hard to call. This CDR3 region has 12 residues. The V and J ends lost 1 base and 7 bases respectively, with 7 bases between them. CDR1 and CDR2 (germline): LNHNV, YYDKDF (reference sequence). The CDR3 protein is CATSRVSGEAFF. As DNA, the CDR3 is TGTGCCACCAGCAGAGTTTCAGGTGAAGCTTTCTTT. Full variable domain (rest looked up from reference TRBV15 and TRBJ1-1): DAMVIQNPRYQVTQFGKPVTLSCSQTLNHNVMYWYQQKSSQAPKLLFHYYDKDFNNEADTPDNFQSRRPNTSFCFLDIRSPGLGDTAMYLCATSRVSGEAFFGQGTRLTVV.

There are a few counts of this clonotype. This chain uses TRBV5-4 with TRBJ2-5; 10 bases match TRBD1. Germline CDR1 reads SGHNT; CDR2 reads YYREEE (reference sequence). The trim removed 4 bases at V and 2 bases at J, leaving 2 bases unmatched. The CDR3 spans 14 residues. CDR3 sequence (DNA): TGTGCCAGCAGCGCGGACAGGGGGCAAGAGACCCAGTACTTC. As protein: CASSADRGQETQYF.

This clonotype appeared many times. This CDR3 is CASIEGLNTGELFF. For the CDR3, the DNA is TGCGCCAGCATCGAGGGGTTGAACACCGGGGAGCTGTTTTTT. The gene calls are TRBV5-1 and TRBJ2-2; D tentatively fits TRBD1 or TRBD2 (5 bases each). There are 14 residues in the CDR3. V was shortened by 6 bases and J by 1 base, with 10 bases between the two germline ends. Per germline, CDR1 SGHRS and CDR2 YFSETQ.

The rearrangement uses TRBV7-9 and TRBJ2-7, with 7 nucleotides matching TRBD1. This CDR3 is built from 14 residues. Germline V gives CDR1 SEHNR, CDR2 FQNEAQ (reference sequence). V shed 2 bases, J shed 3 bases, and the junction held 4 bases outside the gene matches. The CDR3 DNA sequence: TGTGCCAGCAGCTTATCTGACAGGGACTACGAGCAGTACTTC. This gives the protein CASSLSDRDYEQYF. Based on the CDR3 plus reference TRBV7-9 and TRBJ2-7, the full variable domain is DTGVSQNPRHKITKRGQNVTFRCDPISEHNRLYWYRQTLGQGPEFLTYFQNEAQLEKSRLLSDRFSAERPKGSFSTLEIQRTEQGDSAMYLCASSLSDRDYEQYFGPGTRLTVT.

This clonotype was seen a few times. This rearrangement joins TRBV5-6 to TRBJ2-5, with 9 bases aligning to TRBD2. CDR1 is SGHDT and CDR2 is YYEEEE in the germline V gene. The CDR3 is 15 amino acids. V was clipped by 1 base and J by 4 bases; unmatched bases: 5. The CDR3 bases are TGTGCCAGCAGCTTGATTGCGGGGGGGATAGAGACCCAGTACTTC. Its translation: CASSLIAGGIETQYF.

The chain employs TRBV10-3 and TRBJ1-1; tentatively, D is TRBD1 (5 bases). Trimming pared 6 bases from V and 5 bases from J, leaving 7 bases between. The CDR3 runs 11 residues. Germline V gene sequence: CDR1 ENHRY, CDR2 SYGVKD. CDR3 sequence reads: CAIRKGTEAFF. The DNA for the CDR3 is TGTGCCATCAGGAAGGGGACTGAAGCTTTCTTT.

Only a few counts were recorded for this clonotype. V is TRBV5-6 and J is TRBJ2-7; 7 nucleotides line up with TRBD2. CDR1 is SGHDT, CDR2 YYEEEE, per germline. Trimming at V came to 1 base and at J to 0 bases, leaving 4 bases not matched to a gene. The CDR3 has 15 amino acids. The CDR3 here is CASSLRSGNSYEQYF. The CDR3 DNA follows: TGTGCCAGCAGCTTGCGGAGCGGGAACTCCTACGAGCAGTACTTC.

The genes are TRBV6-2 or TRBV6-3 and TRBJ2-7, with D possibly matching TRBD2 (5 bases). Germline V gives CDR1 MNHEY, CDR2 SVGEGT. Trimming removed 0 bases at V and 3 bases at J, with 15 bases between. The length of the CDR3 is 16 residues. This CDR3 is CASSYSRAVLGYEQYV. CDR3 coding DNA: TGTGCCAGCAGTTACTCGAGGGCAGTTCTGGGCTACGAGCAGTACGTC.

The chain is built from TRBV5-1 and TRBJ2-3, with D possibly being TRBD1 or TRBD2 (5 bases each). The V and J ends lost 5 bases and 5 bases respectively, with 18 bases between them. The CDR3 consists of 15 residues. Per germline, CDR1 SGHRS and CDR2 YFSETQ. The CDR3 region is CASRSIEGSRDTQYF. DNA for the CDR3: TGCGCCAGCAGATCCATCGAGGGGTCGCGAGATACGCAGTATTTT.